The rows below give T cell receptor beta chains drawn from one sample of a study of PD-L1 blockade in urothelial cancer. Only in-frame clones appear in the TCRdb table, and some are missing; sequencing was by immunoSEQ multiplex PCR. Here the sample spans tens of thousands of clones, roughly 80% being singletons. The specimen was PBMCs, collected around atezolizumab (anti-PD-L1) treatment. The receptors were sampled from a man aged 65 to 85 with urothelial cancer. The conserved cysteine and the conserved F or W are not part of the CDR3 here. Part of the rows lack a size; the others show once, few, many or a class for expanded clones.

cdr3_aa | clone_size | j_call | v_call
ASKVGVGSPLH | - | TRBJ1-6 | TRBV2
ASSIVGGDGLETQY | - | TRBJ2-5 | TRBV19
ASSSPGQGTAF | - | TRBJ1-1 | TRBV27
ASSVQSGVGNTIY | - | TRBJ1-3 | TRBV5-4
ASSPRGGQGSYGYT | - | TRBJ1-2 | TRBV5-8
AWGRHRANTGELF | - | TRBJ2-2 | TRBV30
ATNGQGASGQY | - | TRBJ2-3 | TRBV27
ASSPRQGGTEAF | once | TRBJ1-1 | TRBV7-9
ASSYGQGTDTQY | - | TRBJ2-3 | TRBV7-6
SANSGDTQY | - | TRBJ2-3 | TRBV20-1
ASSLLREVTNTEAF | - | TRBJ1-1 | TRBV27
ASISGRGYEQF | - | TRBJ2-1 | TRBV19
ASSPRRGYNEQF | - | TRBJ2-1 | TRBV7-2
ASSQGELTSGFTDTQY | - | TRBJ2-3 | TRBV4-3
ASSLRRQGAGNEQF | - | TRBJ2-1 | TRBV5-5
ASSRDRGDYGYT | - | TRBJ1-2 | TRBV6-5
AHPGQGNEKLF | - | TRBJ1-4 | TRBV30
ASRGTGSSQPQH | - | TRBJ1-5 | TRBV28
ASSESGRVYGYT | - | TRBJ1-2 | TRBV2
ASSLAGMVSVPSDTQY | - | TRBJ2-3 | TRBV7-2
ASSPLGAGTDTQY | few | TRBJ2-3 | TRBV4-1
ASSLVLRAANEKLF | few | TRBJ1-4 | TRBV28
ASSLQGLGSFTGELF | - | TRBJ2-2 | TRBV5-6
ASRRGTGNEQY | - | TRBJ2-7 | TRBV2
ASSPGLAYTDTQY | once | TRBJ2-3 | TRBV11-1
ASSITGGYYNEQF | - | TRBJ2-1 | TRBV4-1
ASTLGQGDNQPQH | - | TRBJ1-5 | TRBV2
ASSQDTGNNEQF | once | TRBJ2-1 | TRBV4-2
SSEYNEQF | - | TRBJ2-1 | TRBV20-1
ASSRYSGWAKTQY | - | TRBJ2-5 | TRBV14
ASSLLQGRNTEAF | few | TRBJ1-1 | TRBV6-6
ASRQYGGANIQY | - | TRBJ2-4 | TRBV27